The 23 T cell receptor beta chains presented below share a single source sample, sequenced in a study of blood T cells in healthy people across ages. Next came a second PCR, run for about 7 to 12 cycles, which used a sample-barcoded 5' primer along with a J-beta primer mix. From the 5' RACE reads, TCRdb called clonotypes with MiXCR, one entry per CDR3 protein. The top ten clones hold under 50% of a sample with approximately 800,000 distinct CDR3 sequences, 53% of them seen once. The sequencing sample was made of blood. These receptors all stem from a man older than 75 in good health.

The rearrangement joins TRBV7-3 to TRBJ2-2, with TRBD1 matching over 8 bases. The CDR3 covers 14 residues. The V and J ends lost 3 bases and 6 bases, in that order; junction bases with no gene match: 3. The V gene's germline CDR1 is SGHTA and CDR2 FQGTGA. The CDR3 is CASSLTQGAGELFF. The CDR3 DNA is TGTGCCAGCAGCTTGACACAGGGGGCCGGGGAGCTGTTTTTT.

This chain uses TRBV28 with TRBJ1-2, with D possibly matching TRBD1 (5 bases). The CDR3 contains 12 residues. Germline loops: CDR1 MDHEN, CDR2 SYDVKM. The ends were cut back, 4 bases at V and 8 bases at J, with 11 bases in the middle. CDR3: CASSSSGQGYTF. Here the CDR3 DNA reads TGTGCCAGCAGTTCCTCAGGGCAAGGCTACACCTTC.

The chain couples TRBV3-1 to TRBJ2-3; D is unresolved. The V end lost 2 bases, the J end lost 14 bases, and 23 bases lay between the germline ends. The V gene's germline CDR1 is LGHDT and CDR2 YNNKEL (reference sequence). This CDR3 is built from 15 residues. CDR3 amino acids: CASSQSGRQHRYAYF. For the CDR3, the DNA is TGTGCCAGCAGCCAATCCGGACGTCAGCACAGATACGCGTATTTT.

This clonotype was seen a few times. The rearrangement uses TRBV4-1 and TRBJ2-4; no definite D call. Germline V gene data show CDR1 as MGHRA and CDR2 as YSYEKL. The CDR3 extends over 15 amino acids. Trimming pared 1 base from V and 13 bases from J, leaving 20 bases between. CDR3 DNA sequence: TGCGCCAGCAGCCAAGGCGTAGCCTCCTACAATGAGCAGTACTTC. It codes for CASSQGVASYNEQYF.

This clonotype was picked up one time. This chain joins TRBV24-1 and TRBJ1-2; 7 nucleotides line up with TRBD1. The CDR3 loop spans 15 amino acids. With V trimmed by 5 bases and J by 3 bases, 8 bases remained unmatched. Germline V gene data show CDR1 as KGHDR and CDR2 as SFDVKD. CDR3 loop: CATSAGQPGDYGYTF. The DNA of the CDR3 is TGTGCCACCAGTGCGGGACAGCCGGGGGACTATGGCTACACCTTC.

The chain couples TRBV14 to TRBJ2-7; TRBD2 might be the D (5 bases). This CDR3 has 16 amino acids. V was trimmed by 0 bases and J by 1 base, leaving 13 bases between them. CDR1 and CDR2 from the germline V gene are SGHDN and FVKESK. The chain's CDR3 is CASSQDPGVPSYEQYF. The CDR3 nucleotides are TGTGCCAGCAGCCAAGATCCCGGGGTTCCATCCTACGAGCAGTACTTC.

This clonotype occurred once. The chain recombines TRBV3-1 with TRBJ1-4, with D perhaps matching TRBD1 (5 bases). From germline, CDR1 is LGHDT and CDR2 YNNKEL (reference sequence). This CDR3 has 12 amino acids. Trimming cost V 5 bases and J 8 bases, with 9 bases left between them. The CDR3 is CASSGGTEKLFF. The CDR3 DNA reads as TGTGCCAGCAGCGGGGGGACCGAAAAACTGTTTTTT.

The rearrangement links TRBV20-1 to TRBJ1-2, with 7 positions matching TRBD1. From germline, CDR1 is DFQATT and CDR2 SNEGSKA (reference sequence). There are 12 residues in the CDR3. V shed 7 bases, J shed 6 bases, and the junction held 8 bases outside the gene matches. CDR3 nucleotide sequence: TGCAGTGGGGCTTACAGGGGAAATGGCTACACCTTC. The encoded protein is CSGAYRGNGYTF.

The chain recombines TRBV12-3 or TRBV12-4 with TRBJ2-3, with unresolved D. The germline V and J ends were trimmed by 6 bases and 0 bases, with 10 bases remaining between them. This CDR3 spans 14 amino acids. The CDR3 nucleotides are TGTGCCAGCAGACTCCACTCTAGCACAGATACGCAGTATTTT. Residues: CASRLHSSTDTQYF.

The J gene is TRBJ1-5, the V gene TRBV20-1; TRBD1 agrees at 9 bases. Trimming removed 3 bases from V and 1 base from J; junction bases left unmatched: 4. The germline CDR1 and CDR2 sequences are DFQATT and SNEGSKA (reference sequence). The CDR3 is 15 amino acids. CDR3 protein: CSARMGQGSNQPQHF. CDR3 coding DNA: TGCAGTGCTAGGATGGGACAGGGAAGCAATCAGCCCCAGCATTTT.

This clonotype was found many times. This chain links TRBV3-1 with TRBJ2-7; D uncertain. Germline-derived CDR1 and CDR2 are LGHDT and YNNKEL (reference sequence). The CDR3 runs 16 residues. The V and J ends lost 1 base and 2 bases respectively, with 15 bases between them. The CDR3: CASSQAPSTTAYEQYF. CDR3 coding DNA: TGTGCCAGCAGCCAAGCCCCCTCAACCACCGCCTACGAGCAGTACTTC.

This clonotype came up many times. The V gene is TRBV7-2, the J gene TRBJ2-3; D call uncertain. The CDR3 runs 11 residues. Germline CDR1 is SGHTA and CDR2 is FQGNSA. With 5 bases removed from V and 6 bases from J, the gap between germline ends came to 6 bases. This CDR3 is CASSPQDTQYF. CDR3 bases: TGTGCCAGCAGCCCCCAGGATACGCAGTATTTT.

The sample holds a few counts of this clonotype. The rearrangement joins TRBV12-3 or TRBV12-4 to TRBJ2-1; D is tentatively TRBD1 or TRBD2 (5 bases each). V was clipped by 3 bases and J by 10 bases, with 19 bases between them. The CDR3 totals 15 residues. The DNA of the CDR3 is TGTGCCAGCAGTTTTATGGGACCCGCATACAGGGAGCAGTTCTTC. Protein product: CASSFMGPAYREQFF.

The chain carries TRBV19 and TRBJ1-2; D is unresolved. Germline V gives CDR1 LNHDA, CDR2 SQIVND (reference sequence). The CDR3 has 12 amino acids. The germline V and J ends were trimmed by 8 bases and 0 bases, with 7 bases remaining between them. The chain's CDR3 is CASAPSNYGYTF. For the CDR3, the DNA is TGTGCCAGTGCCCCGTCTAACTATGGCTACACCTTC.

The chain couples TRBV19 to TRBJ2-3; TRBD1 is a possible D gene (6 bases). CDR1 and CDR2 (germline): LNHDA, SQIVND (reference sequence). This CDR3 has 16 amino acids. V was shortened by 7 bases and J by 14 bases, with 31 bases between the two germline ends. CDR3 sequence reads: CASTHSGAQSDRYAYF. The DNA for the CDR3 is TGTGCCAGTACCCACTCCGGCGCACAGTCGGACAGATACGCGTATTTT.

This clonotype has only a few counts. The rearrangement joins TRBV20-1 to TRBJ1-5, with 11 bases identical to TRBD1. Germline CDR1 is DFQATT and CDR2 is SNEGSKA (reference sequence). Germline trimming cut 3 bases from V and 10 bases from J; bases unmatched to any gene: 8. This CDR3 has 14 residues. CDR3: CSARAGTGGHPQHF. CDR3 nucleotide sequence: TGCAGTGCTAGGGCCGGGACAGGGGGACACCCCCAGCATTTT.

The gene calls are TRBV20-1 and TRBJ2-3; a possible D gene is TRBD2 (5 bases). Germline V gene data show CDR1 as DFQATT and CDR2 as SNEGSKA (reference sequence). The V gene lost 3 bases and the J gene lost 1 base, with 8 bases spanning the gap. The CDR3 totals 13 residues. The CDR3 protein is CSASGVGTDTQYF. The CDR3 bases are TGCAGTGCTAGCGGGGTGGGCACAGATACGCAGTATTTT.

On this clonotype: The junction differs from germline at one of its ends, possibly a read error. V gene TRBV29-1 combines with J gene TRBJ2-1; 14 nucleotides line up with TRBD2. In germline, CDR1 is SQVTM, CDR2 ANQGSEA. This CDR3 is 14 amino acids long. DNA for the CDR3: TGCAGCGTAGGACTAGCGGGAGGCGCGGGGGAGCGGTTCTTC. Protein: CSVGLAGGAGERFF.

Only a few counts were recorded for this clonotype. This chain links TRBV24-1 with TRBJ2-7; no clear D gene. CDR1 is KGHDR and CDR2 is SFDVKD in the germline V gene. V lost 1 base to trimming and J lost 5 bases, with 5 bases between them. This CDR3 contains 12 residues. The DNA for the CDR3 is TGTGCCACCAGTGATTTTCGGGACGAGCAGTACTTC. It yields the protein CATSDFRDEQYF.

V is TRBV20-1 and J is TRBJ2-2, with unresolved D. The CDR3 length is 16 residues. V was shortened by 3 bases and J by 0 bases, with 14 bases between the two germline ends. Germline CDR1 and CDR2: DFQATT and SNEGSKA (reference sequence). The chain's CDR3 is CSASILTPTNTGELFF. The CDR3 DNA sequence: TGCAGTGCTAGCATCCTGACACCGACGAACACCGGGGAGCTGTTTTTT.

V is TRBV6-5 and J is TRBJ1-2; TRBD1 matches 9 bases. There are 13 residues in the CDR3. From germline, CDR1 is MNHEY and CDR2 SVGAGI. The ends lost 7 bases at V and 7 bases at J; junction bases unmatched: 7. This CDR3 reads CASTPGTGFGYTF. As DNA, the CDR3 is TGTGCCAGCACCCCCGGGACAGGGTTTGGCTACACCTTC.

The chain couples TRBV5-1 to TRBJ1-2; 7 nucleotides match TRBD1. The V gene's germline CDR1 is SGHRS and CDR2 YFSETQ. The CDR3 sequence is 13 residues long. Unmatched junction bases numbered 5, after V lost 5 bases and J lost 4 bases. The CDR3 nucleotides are TGCGCCAGCAGAGTGGGGGACAGCTATGGCTACACCTTC. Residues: CASRVGDSYGYTF.

The CDR3 sequence: CASSPALGIQYF. CDR3 nucleotides: TGTGCCAGCAGCCCCGCTCTAGGCATTCAGTACTTC. V usage is TRBV7-2 and J usage is TRBJ2-4; D not resolved. This CDR3 comprises 12 residues. The germline V gene encodes CDR1 SGHTA and CDR2 FQGNSA. Trimming removed 5 bases at V and 9 bases at J, with 11 bases between.